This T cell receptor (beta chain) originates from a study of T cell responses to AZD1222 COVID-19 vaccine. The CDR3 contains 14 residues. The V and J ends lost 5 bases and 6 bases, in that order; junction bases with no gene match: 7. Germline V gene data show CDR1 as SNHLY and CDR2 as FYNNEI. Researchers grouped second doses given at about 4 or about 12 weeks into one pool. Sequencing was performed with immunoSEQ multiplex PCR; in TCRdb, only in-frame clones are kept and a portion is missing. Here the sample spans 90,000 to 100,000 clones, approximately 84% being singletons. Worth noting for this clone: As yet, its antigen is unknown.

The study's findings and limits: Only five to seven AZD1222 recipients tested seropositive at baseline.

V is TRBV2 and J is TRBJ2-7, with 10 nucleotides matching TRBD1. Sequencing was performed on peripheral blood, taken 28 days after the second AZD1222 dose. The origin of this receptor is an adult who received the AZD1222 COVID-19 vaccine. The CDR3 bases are TGTGCCAGCAGTCGACAGGGGGCGGGCCTCGAGCAGTACTTC. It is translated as CASSRQGAGLEQYF.